The 25 T cell receptor beta chains below were found in one sample sequenced in a study of T cell responses to AZD1222 COVID-19 vaccine. Clones were read by immunoSEQ multiplex PCR, and TCRdb kept only the in-frame ones, dropping some. Of 100,000 to 150,000 clones detected, over 75% appear once; the ten largest clones hold just over 7%. The starting material was peripheral blood, obtained on day 0 of AZD1222 vaccination. Receptor source: an adult in good health.

This chain uses TRBV5-6 with TRBJ2-7, with D possibly being TRBD1 or TRBD2 (6 bases each). V lost 5 bases, J lost 2 bases, and 11 bases lay in between. CDR3 length equals 13 residues. CDR1 is SGHDT, CDR2 YYEEEE, per germline. CDR3 nucleotides: TGTGCCAGCAGTTACGGGGGCACCTACGAGCAGTACTTC. Protein sequence: CASSYGGTYEQYF.

This clone has just a few counts. The genes are TRBV7-8 and TRBJ2-7; 7 positions match TRBD1. CDR1 is SGHVS and CDR2 is FQNEAQ in the germline V gene. There are 15 residues in the CDR3. V lost 5 bases, J lost 0 bases, and 7 bases stayed unmatched. CDR3 in DNA: TGTGCCAGCAGCACTCCGGGACAGAACTCCTACGAGCAGTACTTC. Encoded protein: CASSTPGQNSYEQYF.

The count of this clone is one. The chain combines TRBV14 with TRBJ2-3; D is unresolved. This CDR3 has 16 residues. Germline V gene lookup returns CDR1 SGHDN and CDR2 FVKESK. Trimming stripped 0 bases from V and 3 bases from J, with 13 bases between. In DNA, the CDR3 is TGTGCCAGCAGCCAAGAAGCTGACGCGAGGACAGATACGCAGTATTTT. Its translation: CASSQEADARTDTQYF.

This clone occurred once. The chain couples TRBV6-2 or TRBV6-3 to TRBJ2-6; D is unresolved. Trimming removed 2 bases from V and 0 bases from J, with 5 bases in between. The V gene's germline CDR1 is MNHEY and CDR2 SVGEGT. The CDR3 totals 15 residues. The CDR3 region is CASSYGDSGANVLTF. The CDR3 bases are TGTGCCAGCAGTTACGGGGACTCTGGGGCCAACGTCCTGACTTTC.

This chain uses TRBV2 with TRBJ2-6; D uncertain. V was clipped by 2 bases and J by 2 bases, with 10 bases between them. The CDR3 runs 16 residues. The germline V gene encodes CDR1 SNHLY and CDR2 FYNNEI. For the CDR3, the DNA is TGTGCCAGCAGTGAAATGGTTGAGCCTGGGGCCAACGTCCTGACTTTC. This codes for CASSEMVEPGANVLTF.

Only one count was recorded for this clone. This sequence joins TRBV19 and TRBJ2-3, with 11 bases that match TRBD2. The CDR3 has 19 residues. After removal of 6 bases from V and 2 bases from J, the junction contained 16 bases not matched to a gene. Germline V lookup: CDR1 LNHDA, CDR2 SQIVND (reference sequence). The CDR3 protein is CASSRAPPRLAGFTDTQYF. Written as DNA, the CDR3 is TGTGCCAGTAGCCGCGCCCCCCCGAGACTAGCGGGATTCACAGATACGCAGTATTTT.

The chain combines TRBV29-1 with TRBJ2-5; D is unclear. The CDR3 is 11 residues long. Germline CDR1 SQVTM, CDR2 ANQGSEA. V dropped 5 bases and J dropped 5 bases, with 9 bases sitting between them. Here the CDR3 reads CSVSQYETQYF. CDR3 in DNA: TGCAGCGTTTCCCAATACGAGACCCAGTACTTC.

Remarks on this clone: This CDR3 fails to terminate in the conserved phenylalanine or tryptophan, so it likely reflects a read error. The DNA is omitted, as the CDR3 cannot be located on it reliably, and the CDR3 follows TCRdb's listing. The V call is TRBV6-4, the J call TRBJ2-7; TRBD1, the table's D call, lacks a check against the DNA. Germline assignment: CDR1 MRHNA and CDR2 SNTAGT. The CDR3 is 15 residues long, ends included. CDR3 residues: CASSDSRASLGTGRD.

The chain joins TRBV7-8 to TRBJ2-7, with TRBD2 identical over 11 bases. V dropped 0 bases and J dropped 1; count of bases not matched to a gene: 14. The germline CDR1 and CDR2 sequences are SGHVS and FQNEAQ. The CDR3 covers 20 residues. The chain's CDR3 is CASSLARSARLAGRSYEQYF. CDR3 in DNA: TGTGCCAGCAGCTTAGCGAGGTCCGCGAGACTAGCGGGAAGATCCTACGAGCAGTACTTC. Full variable domain (outside the CDR3, taken from reference TRBV7-8 and TRBJ2-7): GAGVSQSPRYKVAKRGQDVALRCDPISGHVSLFWYQQALGQGPEFLTYFQNEAQLDKSGLPSDRFFAERPEGSVSTLKIQRTQQEDSAVYLCASSLARSARLAGRSYEQYFGPGTRLTVT.

CDR3 bases: TGTGCCAGCAGCTTAGGGCTAGCGGGACAAGCTACGGATACGCAGTATTTT. Its translation is CASSLGLAGQATDTQYF. The chain carries TRBV7-9 and TRBJ2-3; TRBD2 matches at 9 bases. V dropped 1 base and J dropped 6; count of bases not matched to a gene: 11. This CDR3 comprises 17 residues. Germline assignment: CDR1 SEHNR and CDR2 FQNEAQ (reference sequence).

The J gene is TRBJ1-5, the V gene TRBV6-5; D ambiguous. Germline V gives CDR1 MNHEY, CDR2 SVGAGI. Trimming took off 8 bases at V and 2 bases at J, with 10 bases between the two ends. The CDR3 is 13 residues long. The DNA of the CDR3 is TGTGCCAGCGGCTTAGAGGGCAATCAGCCCCAGCATTTT. It yields the protein CASGLEGNQPQHF.

The chain links TRBV6-5 to TRBJ2-5, with D possibly being TRBD1 or TRBD2 (5 bases each). CDR1 is MNHEY and CDR2 is SVGAGI in the germline V gene. The CDR3 contains 13 residues. Between the trimmed V and J ends, which lost 4 bases and 5 bases, there was a span of 11 bases. CDR3 nucleotides: TGTGCCAGCAGTTTTTACTGGGGGGAGACCCAGTACTTC. Encoded protein: CASSFYWGETQYF.

The chain has TRBV11-2 and TRBJ2-1; 7 bases agree with TRBD2. After removal of 4 bases from V and 2 bases from J, the junction contained 8 bases not matched to a gene. The germline V gene encodes CDR1 SGHAT and CDR2 FQNNGV. The CDR3 sequence is 16 residues long. The chain's CDR3 is CASSSTSGTTYNEQFF. The DNA for the CDR3 is TGTGCCAGCAGCTCCACCAGCGGGACCACCTACAATGAGCAGTTCTTC.

The chain links TRBV2 to TRBJ2-5; D remains unclear. V was clipped by 2 bases and J by 5 bases, with 9 bases between them. Per the germline V gene, CDR1 is SNHLY and CDR2 is FYNNEI. This CDR3 spans 13 amino acids. The CDR3 sequence: CASSELMEETQYF. The CDR3 DNA reads as TGTGCCAGCAGTGAACTTATGGAGGAGACCCAGTACTTC.

J is TRBJ2-3 and V is TRBV19; maybe TRBD1 (6 bases). In germline, CDR1 is LNHDA, CDR2 SQIVND (reference sequence). The CDR3 length is 14 residues. Trimming cost V 10 bases and J 3 bases, with 17 bases left between them. In DNA form, the CDR3 reads TGTGCCACCTCGGGAACAGGGTTGACAGATACGCAGTATTTT. Residues: CATSGTGLTDTQYF.

The chain is built from TRBV3-1 (or the pseudogene TRBV3-2) and TRBJ2-5; D unclear. The germline V gene has CDR1 LGHDT and CDR2 YNNKEL (reference sequence). Deletions cut 4 bases from V and 8 bases from J, with 8 bases between. The CDR3 sequence is 11 residues long. The DNA for the CDR3 is TGTGCCAGCAGCCTTCAGTCCACCCAGTACTTC. The encoded protein is CASSLQSTQYF.

This rearrangement joins TRBV6-5 to TRBJ1-3, with 9 bases lining up with TRBD1. CDR1 is MNHEY and CDR2 is SVGAGI in the germline V gene. The CDR3 sequence is 14 residues long. Losses at the gene ends were 6 bases for V and 5 bases for J; bases not matched to a gene: 5. The CDR3 nucleotides are TGTGCCAGCAGCACACAGGGGGCGAGAAACACCATATATTTT. This encodes CASSTQGARNTIYF.

The gene calls are TRBV19 and TRBJ1-2; D not resolved. V was shortened by 8 bases and J by 1 base, with 11 bases between the two germline ends. Germline V gene sequence: CDR1 LNHDA, CDR2 SQIVND (reference sequence). The CDR3 has 13 residues. The CDR3 bases are TGTGCCAGTGTCCGGACGGATAACTATGGCTACACCTTC. Amino acids: CASVRTDNYGYTF.

V is TRBV19 and J is TRBJ2-7, with D tentatively TRBD1 or TRBD2 (7 bases each). V shed 9 bases and J shed 4 bases, with 19 bases lying between them. Germline V gene sequence: CDR1 LNHDA, CDR2 SQIVND (reference sequence). This CDR3 has 14 amino acids. CDR3 DNA: TGTGCCAGCGCCCGGGGGAGGGGGCGGTACGAGCAGTACTTC. Protein sequence: CASARGRGRYEQYF.

The rearrangement uses TRBV11-2 and TRBJ2-1, with 8 bases identical to TRBD2. V was pared by 5 bases and J by 3 bases, with 12 bases of the junction left unmatched. The CDR3 has 17 residues. The germline V gene has CDR1 SGHAT and CDR2 FQNNGV. The CDR3 is CASSRLGREAHYNEQFF. The CDR3 DNA reads as TGTGCCAGCAGCCGGCTTGGGCGGGAGGCCCACTACAATGAGCAGTTCTTC.

V and J are TRBV5-1 and TRBJ1-1; the D gene is possibly TRBD1 (5 bases). V was pared by 0 bases and J by 6 bases, with 15 bases between. The CDR3 covers 15 residues. CDR1 is SGHRS, CDR2 YFSETQ, per germline. CDR3 DNA: TGCGCCAGCAGCTTGGGGGGGATACCACGCGCTGAAGCTTTCTTT. This translates into CASSLGGIPRAEAFF.

The chain couples TRBV11-2 to TRBJ1-2; D ambiguous. Germline CDR1 SGHAT, CDR2 FQNNGV. With 0 bases removed from V and 7 bases from J, the gap between germline ends came to 9 bases. CDR3 size: 13 residues. Here the CDR3 DNA reads TGTGCCAGCAGCTTAGAACGGTTAGGTGGCTACACCTTC. Its translation: CASSLERLGGYTF.

This chain joins TRBV6-1 and TRBJ1-5; 9 positions agree with TRBD1. The CDR3 has 16 residues. The V gene's germline CDR1 is MNHNS and CDR2 SASEGT. The junction had 7 bases not matched to a gene; V was cut back by 1 base and J by 6 bases. CDR3 residues: CASSEEIGTGRQPQHF. The CDR3 nucleotides are TGTGCCAGCAGTGAAGAAATAGGGACAGGGCGTCAGCCCCAGCATTTT.

V gene TRBV3-1 (or the pseudogene TRBV3-2) combines with J gene TRBJ1-2; a possible D gene is TRBD1 (5 bases). CDR3 length equals 14 residues. The V gene's germline CDR1 is LGHDT and CDR2 YNNKEL (reference sequence). Deletions cut 6 bases from V and 7 bases from J, with 18 bases between. The CDR3 nucleotides read TGTGCCAGCAGGCCTATAAGCGGGGCCTTTGGCTACACCTTC. Translating gives CASRPISGAFGYTF.

This CDR3 is CASSLLGLDYNEQFF. DNA for the CDR3: TGTGCCAGCAGCTTACTAGGACTGGATTACAATGAGCAGTTCTTC. V usage is TRBV11-2 and J usage is TRBJ2-1; D is possibly TRBD2 (5 bases). CDR3 length: 15 residues. The germline V gene encodes CDR1 SGHAT and CDR2 FQNNGV. Trimming took 2 bases from V and 4 from J, leaving 12 bases between them. The complete variable domain, with remaining parts taken from reference TRBV11-2 and TRBJ2-1, reads EAGVAQSPRYKIIEKRQSVAFWCNPISGHATLYWYQQILGQGPKLLIQFQNNGVVDDSQLPKDRFSAERLKGVDSTLKIQPAKLEDSAVYLCASSLLGLDYNEQFFGPGTRLTVL.